This TCR beta chain was sequenced during a study of cytotoxic CD8 clonotypes in ibrutinib-treated CLL. General study points: The study found baseline clonality above age-matched healthy donors, tracking circulating CD8+ T-cell counts.

As concerns this clone: The target antigen is unknown.

With sequencing, the targeted depth ranged from 1 in 200,000 to 1 in 1 million T cells. Clones were read by immunoSEQ multiplex PCR, and TCRdb kept only the in-frame ones, dropping some. The data contain under 200,000 clones, roughly 77% of them singletons. Germline assignment: CDR1 MGHRA and CDR2 YSYEKL. The CDR3 spans 18 residues. Trimming took off 1 base at V and 1 base at J, with 18 bases between the two ends. The TCR originated in a human donor with chronic lymphocytic leukemia. J is TRBJ2-3 and V is TRBV4-1; D not certain. Source: PBMCs, taken after 12 months of ibrutinib treatment. This CDR3 reads CASSQGRSYLTGTDTQYF. The CDR3 DNA is TGCGCCAGCAGCCAAGGGAGAAGCTATCTCACCGGCACAGATACGCAGTATTTT.